Presented here are 30 T cell receptor beta chains from one specimen sequenced in a study of blood T cell repertoires in COVID-19 (TCRdb year 2020). The receptor library was made with the immunoSEQ multiplex PCR assay. Held by TCRdb, this immuneACCESS table contains in-frame sequences only and omits some clones. Under half of the omission traces to an unresolved V gene where checked; the cause of the rest is unknown. Present in this sample are some 130,000 clones, approximately 84% of which were seen just once. The ten most abundant clones make up roughly 18% of the sample. Sequencing used peripheral blood. These receptors were obtained from a woman between 50 and 59 years old who had recovered from COVID-19.

DNA for the CDR3: TGTGCCAGCAGTCCTGGTCCCAGCGGGGTGAACAATGAGCAGTTCTTC. Translation gives CASSPGPSGVNNEQFF. This chain uses TRBV27 with TRBJ2-1; 7 bases line up with TRBD2. The V gene end was trimmed by 5 bases and the J gene end by 5 bases; junction bases not matched to a gene: 12. Looked up from germline, CDR1 is MNHEY and CDR2 is SMNVEV (reference sequence). The length of the CDR3 is 16 residues.

This rearrangement joins TRBV7-3 to TRBJ1-1; 9 bases match TRBD1. Germline assignment: CDR1 SGHTA and CDR2 FQGTGA. The CDR3 has 15 amino acids. Unmatched junction bases numbered 4, after V lost 4 bases and J lost 1 base. The CDR3 loop reads CASSYTGQGNTEAFF. In nucleotides, the CDR3 is TGTGCCAGCAGCTACACGGGACAGGGGAACACTGAAGCTTTCTTT.

V and J are TRBV6-2 or TRBV6-3 and TRBJ1-1, with a possible D match to TRBD1 (5 bases). The CDR3 is 14 amino acids. V lost 4 bases to trimming and J lost 2 bases, with 11 bases between them. Germline V lookup: CDR1 MNHEY, CDR2 SVGEGT. CDR3 in amino acids: CASSSTELNTEAFF. CDR3 in DNA: TGTGCCAGCAGTTCGACAGAGCTTAACACTGAAGCTTTCTTT.

The genes are TRBV7-2 and TRBJ1-4, with D possibly being TRBD1 (6 bases). Germline V gives CDR1 SGHTA, CDR2 FQGNSA. CDR3 length: 16 amino acids. Trimming removed 5 bases from V and 5 bases from J, with 18 bases in between. The CDR3 is CASSQHWHRANEKLFF. CDR3 nucleotide sequence: TGTGCCAGCAGCCAACACTGGCACAGGGCCAATGAAAAACTGTTTTTT.

Of note for this clone: The sample holds other DNA sequences that translate to the same CDR3. The J gene is TRBJ2-7, the V gene TRBV7-2; a possible D gene is TRBD2 (5 bases). V lost 0 bases and J lost 2, with 11 bases in between. The CDR3 extends over 15 amino acids. In germline, CDR1 is SGHTA, CDR2 FQGNSA. CDR3 residues: CASSLAGTGTYEQYF. DNA for the CDR3: TGTGCCAGCAGCTTAGCAGGTACGGGAACCTACGAGCAGTACTTC.

The rearrangement uses TRBV7-2 and TRBJ2-1, with TRBD2 matching over 13 bases. The CDR3 contains 18 residues. With V trimmed by 11 bases and J by 4 bases, 17 bases remained unmatched. Germline lookup yields CDR1 SGHTA and CDR2 FQGNSA. CDR3 in DNA: TGTGCCGCAGGGCGGGGGCGAGGGACTAGCGGGACATACAATGAGCAGTTCTTC. Translation gives CAAGRGRGTSGTYNEQFF.

This clone showed up just a few times. The V and J genes are TRBV9 and TRBJ1-3; D call uncertain. This CDR3 spans 15 amino acids. The germline gives CDR1 SGDLS, CDR2 YYNGEE. Trimming cost V 0 bases and J 3 bases, with 10 bases left between them. CDR3 amino acids: CASSVGGWGGNTIYF. As DNA, the CDR3 is TGTGCCAGCAGCGTAGGAGGGTGGGGTGGAAACACCATATATTTT.

CDR3 nucleotides: TGCGCCAGCAGAGAAGGGACATCGTCCACAGATACGCAGTATTTT. Amino acids: CASREGTSSTDTQYF. This chain connects TRBV5-1 to TRBJ2-3; weak D call: TRBD1 (6 bases). Germline V gene lookup returns CDR1 SGHRS and CDR2 YFSETQ. The V and J ends lost 5 bases and 2 bases respectively, with 15 bases between them. CDR3 size: 15 residues.

The chain couples TRBV10-3 to TRBJ1-1; D is perhaps TRBD1 (5 bases). V lost 3 bases, J lost 10 bases, and 15 bases lay in between. The CDR3 covers 13 residues. Germline V lookup: CDR1 ENHRY, CDR2 SYGVKD. CDR3 protein: CAISDAGIGGAFF. The CDR3 coding sequence is TGTGCCATCAGTGATGCAGGGATTGGTGGAGCTTTCTTT.

The chain couples TRBV7-6 to TRBJ1-2; 12 positions agree with TRBD1. This CDR3 comprises 17 residues. Trimming at V came to 0 bases and at J to 7 bases, leaving 9 bases not matched to a gene. Per germline, CDR1 SGHVS and CDR2 FNYEAQ. Written as DNA, the CDR3 is TGTGCCAGCAGCTTAGCCGCCGGGACAGGGGGCGAGGGTGGCTACACCTTC. It translates to CASSLAAGTGGEGGYTF.

Remarks on this clone: At the DNA level, this CDR3 is encoded by other sequences in the same sample as well. The chain carries TRBV18 and TRBJ1-6; 8 nucleotides agree with TRBD1. The V segment lost 3 bases and the J segment 5 bases; nucleotides outside the gene matches: 3. The CDR3 has 15 amino acids. CDR1 and CDR2 from the germline V gene are KGHSH and LQKENI. The CDR3 loop is CASSPGRGHNSPLHF. DNA of the CDR3: TGTGCCAGCTCACCCGGCAGGGGGCATAATTCACCCCTCCACTTT.

The V and J genes are TRBV2 and TRBJ1-5; a possible D gene is TRBD1 (5 bases). Germline V gene data show CDR1 as SNHLY and CDR2 as FYNNEI. This CDR3 region has 16 residues. Deletions cut 4 bases from V and 0 bases from J, with 13 bases between. The CDR3 sequence is CASSVGRTNSNQPQHF. The CDR3, as DNA: TGTGCCAGCAGTGTAGGGCGGACAAATAGCAATCAGCCCCAGCATTTT.

This chain joins TRBV15 and TRBJ2-5, with D perhaps TRBD1 (6 bases). V was pared by 1 base and J by 5 bases, with 17 bases between. The CDR3 loop spans 16 amino acids. Germline V gene data show CDR1 as LNHNV and CDR2 as YYDKDF (reference sequence). DNA for the CDR3: TGTGCCACCAGCAGAGGTGTGCAGGGGAATATGGAGACCCAGTACTTC. This gives the protein CATSRGVQGNMETQYF.

This clone was found a few times. The J gene is TRBJ1-1, the V gene TRBV4-1; D not certain. Germline CDR1 MGHRA, CDR2 YSYEKL. The CDR3 totals 13 residues. With 5 bases removed from V and 11 bases from J, the gap between germline ends came to 18 bases. CDR3 residues: CASSLPLAKSAFF. The CDR3 region has the DNA TGCGCCAGCAGCTTACCTCTGGCCAAGTCCGCTTTCTTT.

The chain's CDR3 is CASSKQAIMKKRETQYF. In DNA form, the CDR3 reads TGTGCCAGCAGCAAACAGGCTATCATGAAAAAAAGAGAGACCCAGTACTTC. This rearrangement joins TRBV7-2 to TRBJ2-5, with D possibly TRBD1 on 5 matching bases. V was shortened by 5 bases and J by 4 bases, with 23 bases between the two germline ends. CDR1 is SGHTA and CDR2 is FQGNSA in the germline V gene. This CDR3 is 17 amino acids long.

V is TRBV6-5 and J is TRBJ1-2; a weak D match, TRBD1 (6 bases). Trimming cost V 5 bases and J 3 bases, with 16 bases left between them. The CDR3 length is 15 residues. Germline V gene lookup returns CDR1 MNHEY and CDR2 SVGAGI. DNA for the CDR3: TGTGCCAGCAGTCTTTACAGGGTAGGCGACTATGGCTACACCTTC. Protein: CASSLYRVGDYGYTF.

V is TRBV5-1 and J is TRBJ2-7, with 11 bases fitting TRBD2. This CDR3 is built from 16 residues. Per germline, CDR1 SGHRS and CDR2 YFSETQ. The trim removed 4 bases at V and 3 bases at J, leaving 9 bases unmatched. CDR3 sequence: CASSVSGLAENYEQYF. CDR3 DNA sequence: TGCGCCAGCAGCGTCTCGGGACTAGCGGAAAACTACGAGCAGTACTTC.

This chain links TRBV5-1 with TRBJ1-5, with a tentative D call TRBD1 (6 bases). Trimming shortened V by 4 bases and J by 5 bases, and 16 bases separated the two germline ends. The CDR3 sequence is 15 residues long. CDR1 is SGHRS and CDR2 is YFSETQ in the germline V gene. The CDR3 bases are TGCGCCAGCAGCGGGGGCCAGGGGACACATCAGCCCCAGCATTTT. It is translated as CASSGGQGTHQPQHF.

The gene calls are TRBV7-9 and TRBJ1-2; D uncertain. This CDR3 is built from 12 residues. V shed 5 bases and J shed 6 bases, with 10 bases lying between them. Germline V gene lookup returns CDR1 SEHNR and CDR2 FQNEAQ (reference sequence). CDR3 sequence: CASSPRQHGYTF. CDR3 DNA sequence: TGTGCCAGCAGCCCCCGACAACATGGCTACACCTTC.

The V call is TRBV7-9, the J call TRBJ1-4, with D possibly being TRBD1 (6 bases). The CDR3 has 15 residues. Deletions cut 5 bases from V and 0 bases from J, with 10 bases between. Germline CDR1 reads SEHNR; CDR2 reads FQNEAQ (reference sequence). The CDR3 spells CASSVNRATNEKLFF. Here the CDR3 DNA reads TGTGCCAGCAGCGTAAACAGGGCAACTAATGAAAAACTGTTTTTT.

The chain is built from TRBV19 and TRBJ2-3, with D maybe TRBD2 (7 bases). The germline V gene encodes CDR1 LNHDA and CDR2 SQIVND (reference sequence). Trimming shortened V by 6 bases and J by 6 bases, and 16 bases separated the two germline ends. The CDR3 has 14 amino acids. The DNA of the CDR3 is TGTGCCAGTAGGAAGGGGGGGTCTCCGGATACGCAGTATTTT. Protein sequence: CASRKGGSPDTQYF. Complete variable domain (other parts from reference TRBV19 and TRBJ2-3): DGGITQSPKYLFRKEGQNVTLSCEQNLNHDAMYWYRQDPGQGLRLIYYSQIVNDFQKGDIAEGYSVSREKKESFPLTVTSAQKNPTAFYLCASRKGGSPDTQYFGPGTRLTVL.

The genes are TRBV10-3 and TRBJ1-2; a possible D gene is TRBD1 (5 bases). Trimming shortened V by 6 bases and J by 2 bases, and 13 bases separated the two germline ends. The CDR3 sequence is 14 residues long. The germline V gene encodes CDR1 ENHRY and CDR2 SYGVKD. CDR3 region: CAISPPDRNYGYTF. The CDR3 nucleotides read TGTGCCATCAGCCCACCCGACAGAAACTATGGCTACACCTTC.

The rearrangement joins TRBV11-3 to TRBJ2-1; D perhaps matches TRBD2 (5 bases). The V and J ends lost 5 bases and 0 bases respectively, with 11 bases between them. Germline V lookup: CDR1 SGHNT, CDR2 YENEEA. The CDR3 has 15 residues. CDR3 DNA: TGTGCCAGCAGCGACATGGGGAGCTCCTACAATGAGCAGTTCTTC. It translates to CASSDMGSSYNEQFF. The variable domain in full, completed from reference TRBV11-3 and TRBJ2-1, reads EAGVVQSPRYKIIEKKQPVAFWCNPISGHNTLYWYLQNLGQGPELLIRYENEEAVDDSQLPKDRFSAERLKGVDSTLKIQPAELGDSAVYLCASSDMGSSYNEQFFGPGTRLTVL.

The rearrangement links TRBV4-2 to TRBJ1-2, with 7 bases that match TRBD1. The V gene end was trimmed by 3 bases and the J gene end by 2 bases; junction bases not matched to a gene: 3. This CDR3 comprises 14 residues. Germline CDR1 reads LGHNA; CDR2 reads YNFKEQ. The CDR3 DNA reads as TGTGCCAGCAGCCAGGGGGGACAGAACTATGGCTACACCTTC. Translation gives CASSQGGQNYGYTF.

The chain carries TRBV2 and TRBJ2-7; D uncertain. Trimming pared 3 bases from V and 3 bases from J, leaving 15 bases between. CDR1 is SNHLY and CDR2 is FYNNEI in the germline V gene. The CDR3 contains 15 residues. CDR3: CASSESQVVVYEQYF. Written as DNA, the CDR3 is TGTGCCAGCAGTGAGAGTCAGGTCGTGGTCTACGAGCAGTACTTC.

The chain uses TRBV3-1 (or the pseudogene TRBV3-2) and TRBJ1-2, with 8 bases lining up with TRBD1. The V gene's germline CDR1 is LGHDT and CDR2 YNNKEL (reference sequence). Losses at the gene ends were 6 bases for V and 8 bases for J; bases not matched to a gene: 8. The CDR3 runs to 13 residues. The CDR3 DNA sequence: TGTGCCAGCAGTCGTGAGACAGGGGAGGGCTACACCTTC. It yields the protein CASSRETGEGYTF.

V usage is TRBV28 and J usage is TRBJ1-2; 8 bases agree with TRBD1. There are 12 residues in the CDR3. With 7 bases clipped from V and 3 bases from J, the junction kept 1 base outside the gene matches. Germline V lookup: CDR1 MDHEN, CDR2 SYDVKM. The CDR3 loop is CASTTGDYGYTF. For the CDR3, the DNA is TGTGCCAGCACGACAGGGGACTATGGCTACACCTTC.

The gene calls are TRBV29-1 and TRBJ2-1; D is ambiguous. This CDR3 has 14 residues. V lost 7 bases, J lost 0 bases, and 13 bases lay in between. Germline lookup yields CDR1 SQVTM and CDR2 ANQGSEA. Written as DNA, the CDR3 is TGCAGCGCCGCAGGATACGACTCCTACAATGAGCAGTTCTTC. It encodes CSAAGYDSYNEQFF.

The genes are TRBV13 and TRBJ1-1; unclear D gene. The germline V gene encodes CDR1 PRHDT and CDR2 FYEKMQ (reference sequence). V dropped 0 bases and J dropped 6 bases, with 8 bases sitting between them. This CDR3 spans 13 amino acids. The CDR3, as DNA: TGTGCCAGCAGCTTAGGTTGGAGTTCTGAAGCTTTCTTT. It codes for CASSLGWSSEAFF.

This chain links TRBV18 with TRBJ1-1; no firm D call. The germline gives CDR1 KGHSH, CDR2 LQKENI. The germline V and J ends were trimmed by 0 bases and 3 bases, with 5 bases remaining between them. The CDR3 extends over 13 amino acids. The CDR3 reads CASSPPSYTEAFF. For the CDR3, the DNA is TGTGCCAGCTCACCACCGTCTTACACTGAAGCTTTCTTT.